Shown below are 8 T cell receptor beta chains from a single sample sequenced in a study of graft-versus-host responses after intestinal transplantation. The table came from immunoSEQ multiplex PCR; TCRdb's copy has only in-frame clones and leaves some out. The table includes some 22,000 clones, 50% to 60% detected once. The input for sequencing was alloreactive CD4+ T cells from a mixed lymphocyte reaction culture, taken before intestinal transplant. Subset denoted: CFSE-low proliferating T cells sorted from roughly 6-day pre-transplant mixed lymphocyte reaction (GvH or HvG direction). The receptors derive from a human patient who received an intestinal transplant.

This clone was counted a single time. J is TRBJ2-2 and V is TRBV5-1; weak D call: TRBD2 (6 bases). There are 14 residues in the CDR3. Germline-derived CDR1 and CDR2 are SGHRS and YFSETQ. Trimming stripped 1 base from V and 5 bases from J, with 9 bases between. The CDR3 DNA reads TGCGCCAGCAGCTTGAGCGGGTTAACCGGGGAGCTGTTTTTT. This translates into CASSLSGLTGELFF.

This clone was counted between two and nine times. The chain joins TRBV29-1 to TRBJ1-1; D is possibly TRBD1 (5 bases). This CDR3 has 15 amino acids. The V end was cut by 0 bases, the J end by 5 bases, with 16 bases between. Germline V gives CDR1 SQVTM, CDR2 ANQGSEA. The DNA of the CDR3 is TGCAGCGTTGAAGATCTGGTTATAAGGGGTACTGAAGCTTTCTTT. Translating gives CSVEDLVIRGTEAFF.

This chain joins TRBV4-2 and TRBJ2-5, with a tentative D call TRBD1 (5 bases). The CDR3 totals 16 residues. V was pared by 0 bases and J by 3 bases, with 14 bases between. CDR1 is LGHNA and CDR2 is YNFKEQ in the germline V gene. The CDR3 nucleotides are TGTGCCAGCAGCCAAGAATCCGTCAGGGTTAAAGAGACCCAGTACTTC. Amino acid sequence: CASSQESVRVKETQYF.

This clone occurred a few times. The rearrangement links TRBV11-3 to TRBJ2-3; 13 bases are a match to TRBD2. CDR1 and CDR2 from the germline V gene are SGHNT and YENEEA. The CDR3 length is 18 residues. After removal of 1 base from V and 0 bases from J, the junction contained 4 bases not matched to a gene. This chain's CDR3 is CASSLVGLAGVSTDTQYF. CDR3 nucleotides: TGTGCCAGCAGCTTAGTAGGACTAGCGGGAGTTAGCACAGATACGCAGTATTTT.

V gene TRBV19 combines with J gene TRBJ2-1, with a tentative D call TRBD1 (5 bases). The CDR3 extends over 18 amino acids. The germline V and J ends were trimmed by 3 bases and 1 base, with 19 bases remaining between them. CDR1 is LNHDA, CDR2 SQIVND, per germline (reference sequence). The CDR3 protein is CASSIRRSGQGSYNEQFF. The CDR3 DNA sequence: TGTGCCAGTAGTATTCGAAGGAGTGGGCAGGGATCCTACAATGAGCAGTTCTTC.

This clone was counted a few times. This chain uses TRBV6-6 with TRBJ1-2; the D gene is possibly TRBD1 (6 bases). CDR3 length: 14 residues. With 4 bases removed from V and 8 bases from J, the gap between germline ends came to 17 bases. In germline, CDR1 is MNHNY, CDR2 SVGAGI (reference sequence). The DNA of the CDR3 is TGTGCCAGCAGTTTAAACAGGGATTGGAAAGGCTACACCTTC. It codes for CASSLNRDWKGYTF.

This chain connects TRBV4-1 to TRBJ2-1; D ambiguous. Per germline, CDR1 MGHRA and CDR2 YSYEKL. V dropped 1 base and J dropped 0 bases, with 4 bases sitting between them. The CDR3 consists of 14 residues. The CDR3 DNA sequence: TGCGCCAGCAGCCAAGGACTCTCCTACAATGAGCAGTTCTTC. This translates into CASSQGLSYNEQFF.

This clone was counted a few times. This chain links TRBV6-5 with TRBJ1-1, with D possibly matching TRBD1 (6 bases). V lost 2 bases and J lost 8, with 6 bases in between. The CDR3 contains 11 residues. Germline CDR1 MNHEY, CDR2 SVGAGI. The CDR3 DNA is TGTGCCAGCAGTTACGGGACAGAAGCTTTCTTT. Its translation is CASSYGTEAFF.